This TCR beta chain was obtained from a study of blood T cell repertoires in COVID-19. About the research overall: The United States, Italy and Spain provided the acute and convalescent COVID-19 samples. Nucleic acid was either cDNA or gDNA, and it came from T cells, B-cell-depleted T cells, or PBMCs.

Looked up from germline, CDR1 is MNHEY and CDR2 is SVGEGT. CDR3 length: 18 amino acids. The V and J ends lost 2 bases and 1 base respectively, with 18 bases between them. Methods used by the authors: Reference gene primer amplification gave nucleated cell count estimates. Libraries were prepared by immunoSEQ multiplex PCR; TCRdb keeps only in-frame clonotypes and omits some of them. The DNA was the basis for D and trimming; V, J and clone size are from that table. This repertoire shows 70,000 or so clones, around 90% found once; its top ten account for 8.5%. The chain joins TRBV6-2 or TRBV6-3 to TRBJ2-1; perhaps TRBD2 as D (7 bases). The specimen sequenced was peripheral blood. This clonotype was obtained from a human donor in a cohort sampled during active COVID-19. The CDR3 DNA follows: TGTGCCAGCAGTTACGGGCGAGGGGGGGGATATTCCTACAATGAGCAGTTCTTC. Protein sequence: CASSYGRGGGYSYNEQFF.